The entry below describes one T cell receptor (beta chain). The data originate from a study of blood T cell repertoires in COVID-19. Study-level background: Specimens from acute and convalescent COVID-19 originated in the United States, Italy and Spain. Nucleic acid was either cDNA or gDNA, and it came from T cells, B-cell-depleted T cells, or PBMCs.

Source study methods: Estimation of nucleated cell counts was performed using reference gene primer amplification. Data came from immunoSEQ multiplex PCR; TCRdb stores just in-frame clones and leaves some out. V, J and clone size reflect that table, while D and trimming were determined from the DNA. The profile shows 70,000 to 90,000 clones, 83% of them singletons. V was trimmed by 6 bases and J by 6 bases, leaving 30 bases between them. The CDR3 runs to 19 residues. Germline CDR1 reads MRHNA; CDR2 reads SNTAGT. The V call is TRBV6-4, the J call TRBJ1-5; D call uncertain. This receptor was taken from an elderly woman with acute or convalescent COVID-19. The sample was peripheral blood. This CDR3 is CASSEWVGQAAGLLQPQHF. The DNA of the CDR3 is TGTGCCAGCAGCGAATGGGTAGGGCAGGCCGCCGGACTACTTCAGCCCCAGCATTTT.